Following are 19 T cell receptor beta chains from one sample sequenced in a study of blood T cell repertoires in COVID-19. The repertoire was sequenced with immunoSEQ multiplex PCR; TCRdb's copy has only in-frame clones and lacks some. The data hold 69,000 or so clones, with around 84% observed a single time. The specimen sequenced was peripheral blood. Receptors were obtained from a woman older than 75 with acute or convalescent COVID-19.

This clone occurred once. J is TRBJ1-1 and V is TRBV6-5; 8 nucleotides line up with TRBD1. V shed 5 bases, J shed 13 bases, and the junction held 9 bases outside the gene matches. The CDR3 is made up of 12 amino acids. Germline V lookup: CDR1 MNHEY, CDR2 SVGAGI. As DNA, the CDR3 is TGTGCCAGCAGTCGACCAGGGGGCCAGGGTTTCTTT. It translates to CASSRPGGQGFF.

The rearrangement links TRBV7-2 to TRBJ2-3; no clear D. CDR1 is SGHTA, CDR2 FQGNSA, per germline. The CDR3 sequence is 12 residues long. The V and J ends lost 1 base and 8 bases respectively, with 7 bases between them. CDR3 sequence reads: CASSLVESTQYF. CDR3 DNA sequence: TGTGCCAGCAGCTTAGTAGAATCTACGCAGTATTTT.

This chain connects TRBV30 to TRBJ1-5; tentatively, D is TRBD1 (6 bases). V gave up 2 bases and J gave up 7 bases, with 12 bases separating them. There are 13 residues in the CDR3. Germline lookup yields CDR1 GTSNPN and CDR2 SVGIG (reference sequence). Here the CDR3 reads CAWSLGDNQPQHF. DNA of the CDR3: TGTGCCTGGAGTCTAGGGGACAACCAGCCCCAGCATTTT.

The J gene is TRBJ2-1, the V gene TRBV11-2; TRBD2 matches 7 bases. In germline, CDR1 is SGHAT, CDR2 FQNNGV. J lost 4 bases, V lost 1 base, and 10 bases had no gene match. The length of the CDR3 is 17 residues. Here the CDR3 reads CASSLAVNSGGYNEQFF. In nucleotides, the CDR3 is TGTGCCAGCAGCTTAGCAGTTAACTCGGGGGGTTACAATGAGCAGTTCTTC.

This CDR3 reads CASTAEPPRMNTEAFF. CDR3 in DNA: TGTGCCAGCACTGCGGAACCCCCACGGATGAACACTGAAGCTTTCTTT. The chain combines TRBV2 with TRBJ1-1; the D is unclear. The V end lost 7 bases, the J end lost 0 bases, and 18 bases lay between the germline ends. The germline V gene has CDR1 SNHLY and CDR2 FYNNEI. The CDR3 loop spans 16 amino acids.

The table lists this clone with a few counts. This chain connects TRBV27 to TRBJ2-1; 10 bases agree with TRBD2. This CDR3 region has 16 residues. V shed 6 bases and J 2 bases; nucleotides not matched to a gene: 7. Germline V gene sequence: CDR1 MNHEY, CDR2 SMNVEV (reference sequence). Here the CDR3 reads CASSRPSGGTYNEQFF. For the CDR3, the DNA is TGTGCCAGCAGCCGCCCTAGCGGGGGAACCTACAATGAGCAGTTCTTC.

The CDR3: CASGLAEEASNQPQHF. The CDR3 DNA reads as TGTGCTAGTGGTTTAGCGGAAGAAGCAAGCAATCAGCCCCAGCATTTT. V and J are TRBV12-5 and TRBJ1-5; D ambiguous. V gave up 3 bases and J gave up 1 base, with 13 bases separating them. Germline CDR1 reads LGHNT; CDR2 reads FRNRAP. The CDR3 totals 16 residues.

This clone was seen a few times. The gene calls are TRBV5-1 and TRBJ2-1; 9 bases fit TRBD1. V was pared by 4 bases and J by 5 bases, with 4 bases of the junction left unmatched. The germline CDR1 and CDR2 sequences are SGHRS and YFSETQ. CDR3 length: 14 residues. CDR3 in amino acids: CASSGRDRDNEQFF. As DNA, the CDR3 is TGCGCCAGCAGCGGCCGGGACAGGGACAATGAGCAGTTCTTC.

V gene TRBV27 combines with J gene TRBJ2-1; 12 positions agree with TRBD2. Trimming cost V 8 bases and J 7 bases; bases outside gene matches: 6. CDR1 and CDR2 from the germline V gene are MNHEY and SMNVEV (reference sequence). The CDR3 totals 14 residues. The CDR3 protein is CASRLAGASNEQFF. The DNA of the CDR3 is TGTGCCAGCCGACTAGCGGGGGCTTCTAATGAGCAGTTCTTC.

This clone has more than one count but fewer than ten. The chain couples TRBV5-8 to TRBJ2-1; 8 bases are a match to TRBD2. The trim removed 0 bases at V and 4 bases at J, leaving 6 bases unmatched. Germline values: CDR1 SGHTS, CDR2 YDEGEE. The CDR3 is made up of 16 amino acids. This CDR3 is CASSLVGLAQYNEQFF. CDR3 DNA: TGTGCCAGCAGCTTGGTTGGACTAGCCCAGTACAATGAGCAGTTCTTC.

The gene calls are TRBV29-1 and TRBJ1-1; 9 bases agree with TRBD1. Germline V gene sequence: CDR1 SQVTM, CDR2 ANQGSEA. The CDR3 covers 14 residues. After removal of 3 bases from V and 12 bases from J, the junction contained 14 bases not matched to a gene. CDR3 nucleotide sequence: TGCAGCGTTGAGCTACAGGGGGCTATCGGGACCTCTTTCTTT. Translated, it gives CSVELQGAIGTSFF.

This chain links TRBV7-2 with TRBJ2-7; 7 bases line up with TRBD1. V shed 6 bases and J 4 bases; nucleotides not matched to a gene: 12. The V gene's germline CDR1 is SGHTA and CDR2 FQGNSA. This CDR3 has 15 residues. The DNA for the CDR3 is TGTGCCAGCAGTCGTATATCCGGGACAGTTTACGAGCAGTACTTC. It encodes CASSRISGTVYEQYF.

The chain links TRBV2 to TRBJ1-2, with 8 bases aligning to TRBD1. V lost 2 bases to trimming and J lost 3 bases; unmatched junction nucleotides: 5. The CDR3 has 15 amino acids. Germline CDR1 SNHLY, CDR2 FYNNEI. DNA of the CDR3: TGTGCCAGCAGTGAACAGGGGGCGGGCGACTATGGCTACACCTTC. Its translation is CASSEQGAGDYGYTF.

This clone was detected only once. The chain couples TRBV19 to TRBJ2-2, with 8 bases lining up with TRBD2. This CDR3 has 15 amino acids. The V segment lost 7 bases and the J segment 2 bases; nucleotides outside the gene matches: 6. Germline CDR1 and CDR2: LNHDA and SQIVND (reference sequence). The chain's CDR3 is CASMRRGANTGELFF. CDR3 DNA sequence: TGTGCCAGTATGCGGCGGGGGGCTAACACCGGGGAGCTGTTTTTT.

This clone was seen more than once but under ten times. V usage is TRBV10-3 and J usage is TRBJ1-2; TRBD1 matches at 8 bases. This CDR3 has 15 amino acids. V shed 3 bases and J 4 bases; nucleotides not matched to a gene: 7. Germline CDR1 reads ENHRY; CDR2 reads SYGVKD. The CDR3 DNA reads TGTGCCATCAGTGAACCGGGACAGGCCGGCTATGGCTACACCTTC. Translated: CAISEPGQAGYGYTF.

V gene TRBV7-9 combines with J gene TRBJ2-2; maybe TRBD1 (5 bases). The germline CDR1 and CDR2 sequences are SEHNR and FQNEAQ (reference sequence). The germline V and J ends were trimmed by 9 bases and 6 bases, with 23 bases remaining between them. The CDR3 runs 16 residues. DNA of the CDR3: TGTGCCAGTACCACATCAGGGTCGAAGTACCCCGGGGAGCTGTTTTTT. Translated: CASTTSGSKYPGELFF.

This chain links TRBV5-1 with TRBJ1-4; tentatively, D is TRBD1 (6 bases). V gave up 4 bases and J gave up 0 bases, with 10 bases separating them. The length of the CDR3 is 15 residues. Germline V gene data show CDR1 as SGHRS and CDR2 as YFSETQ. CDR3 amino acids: CASSTDSTTNEKLFF. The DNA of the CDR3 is TGCGCCAGCAGCACGGACAGCACAACTAATGAAAAACTGTTTTTT.

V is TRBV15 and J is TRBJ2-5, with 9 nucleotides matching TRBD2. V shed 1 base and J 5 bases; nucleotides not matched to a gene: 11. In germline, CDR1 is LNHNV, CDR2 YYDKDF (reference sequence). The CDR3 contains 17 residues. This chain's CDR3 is CATSRGAAGGIGETQYF. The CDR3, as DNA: TGTGCCACCAGCAGAGGGGCGGCGGGGGGGATAGGGGAGACCCAGTACTTC. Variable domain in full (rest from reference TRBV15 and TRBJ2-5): DAMVIQNPRYQVTQFGKPVTLSCSQTLNHNVMYWYQQKSSQAPKLLFHYYDKDFNNEADTPDNFQSRRPNTSFCFLDIRSPGLGDTAMYLCATSRGAAGGIGETQYFGPGTRLLVL.

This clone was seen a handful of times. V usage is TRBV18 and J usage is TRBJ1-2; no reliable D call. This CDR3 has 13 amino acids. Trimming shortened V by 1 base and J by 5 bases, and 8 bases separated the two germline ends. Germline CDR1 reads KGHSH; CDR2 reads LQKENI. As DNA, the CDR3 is TGTGCCAGCTCACCACAAACTGAGTATGGCTACACCTTC. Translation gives CASSPQTEYGYTF.